This T cell receptor (beta chain) is from a study of T cell repertoires in cytomegalovirus infection. Study as a whole: CMV epitopes, recently identified HLA-C-restricted and well-studied HLA-B-restricted, were used. An indication of both CMV infection and matching HLA type came from public TCR beta signatures. Findings of the study overall: Cumulated frequencies of public TCR beta families served to identify carriers of CMV plus the relevant HLA. Clonotype analysis showed dominance of the ex vivo response by HLA-C-restricted CMV-specific TCR beta clonotypes.

TCRdb re-derived calls from the reads in MiXCR, one entry per CDR3 protein. This sample has fewer than 950,000 distinct CDR3 sequences, with about 31% found just once. This CDR3 is 17 amino acids long. J lost 0 bases, V lost 5 bases, and 7 bases had no gene match. The V gene's germline CDR1 is SEHNR and CDR2 FQNEAQ (reference sequence). A few counts support this clonotype. No antigen is known for it. The source material was cultured CD8+ T cells from PBMCs, sampled from culture after CMV antigen stimulation. The origin of this receptor is a human donor in good health (CMV status not recorded). Some clones in this sample may be carry-over from other donors' samples. The V and J genes are TRBV7-9 and TRBJ2-6; 7 positions match TRBD1. The CDR3 loop is CASSGSTGSSGANVLTF. In DNA form, the CDR3 reads TGTGCCAGCAGCGGATCGACAGGGAGCTCTGGGGCCAACGTCCTGACTTTC.